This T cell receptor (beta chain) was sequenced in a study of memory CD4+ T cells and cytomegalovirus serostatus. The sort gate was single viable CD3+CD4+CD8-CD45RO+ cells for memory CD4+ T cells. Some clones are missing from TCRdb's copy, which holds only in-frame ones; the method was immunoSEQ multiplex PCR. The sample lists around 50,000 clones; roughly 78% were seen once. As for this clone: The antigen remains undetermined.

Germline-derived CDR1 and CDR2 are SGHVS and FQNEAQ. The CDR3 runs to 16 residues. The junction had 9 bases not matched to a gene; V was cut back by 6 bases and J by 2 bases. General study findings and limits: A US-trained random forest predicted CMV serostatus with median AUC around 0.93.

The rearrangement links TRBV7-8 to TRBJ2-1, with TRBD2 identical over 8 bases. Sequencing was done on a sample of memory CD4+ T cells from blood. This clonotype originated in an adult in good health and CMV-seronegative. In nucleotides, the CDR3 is TGTGCCAGCAGACTCATAGCGGGAACCACCTACAATGAGCAGTTCTTC. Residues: CASRLIAGTTYNEQFF.